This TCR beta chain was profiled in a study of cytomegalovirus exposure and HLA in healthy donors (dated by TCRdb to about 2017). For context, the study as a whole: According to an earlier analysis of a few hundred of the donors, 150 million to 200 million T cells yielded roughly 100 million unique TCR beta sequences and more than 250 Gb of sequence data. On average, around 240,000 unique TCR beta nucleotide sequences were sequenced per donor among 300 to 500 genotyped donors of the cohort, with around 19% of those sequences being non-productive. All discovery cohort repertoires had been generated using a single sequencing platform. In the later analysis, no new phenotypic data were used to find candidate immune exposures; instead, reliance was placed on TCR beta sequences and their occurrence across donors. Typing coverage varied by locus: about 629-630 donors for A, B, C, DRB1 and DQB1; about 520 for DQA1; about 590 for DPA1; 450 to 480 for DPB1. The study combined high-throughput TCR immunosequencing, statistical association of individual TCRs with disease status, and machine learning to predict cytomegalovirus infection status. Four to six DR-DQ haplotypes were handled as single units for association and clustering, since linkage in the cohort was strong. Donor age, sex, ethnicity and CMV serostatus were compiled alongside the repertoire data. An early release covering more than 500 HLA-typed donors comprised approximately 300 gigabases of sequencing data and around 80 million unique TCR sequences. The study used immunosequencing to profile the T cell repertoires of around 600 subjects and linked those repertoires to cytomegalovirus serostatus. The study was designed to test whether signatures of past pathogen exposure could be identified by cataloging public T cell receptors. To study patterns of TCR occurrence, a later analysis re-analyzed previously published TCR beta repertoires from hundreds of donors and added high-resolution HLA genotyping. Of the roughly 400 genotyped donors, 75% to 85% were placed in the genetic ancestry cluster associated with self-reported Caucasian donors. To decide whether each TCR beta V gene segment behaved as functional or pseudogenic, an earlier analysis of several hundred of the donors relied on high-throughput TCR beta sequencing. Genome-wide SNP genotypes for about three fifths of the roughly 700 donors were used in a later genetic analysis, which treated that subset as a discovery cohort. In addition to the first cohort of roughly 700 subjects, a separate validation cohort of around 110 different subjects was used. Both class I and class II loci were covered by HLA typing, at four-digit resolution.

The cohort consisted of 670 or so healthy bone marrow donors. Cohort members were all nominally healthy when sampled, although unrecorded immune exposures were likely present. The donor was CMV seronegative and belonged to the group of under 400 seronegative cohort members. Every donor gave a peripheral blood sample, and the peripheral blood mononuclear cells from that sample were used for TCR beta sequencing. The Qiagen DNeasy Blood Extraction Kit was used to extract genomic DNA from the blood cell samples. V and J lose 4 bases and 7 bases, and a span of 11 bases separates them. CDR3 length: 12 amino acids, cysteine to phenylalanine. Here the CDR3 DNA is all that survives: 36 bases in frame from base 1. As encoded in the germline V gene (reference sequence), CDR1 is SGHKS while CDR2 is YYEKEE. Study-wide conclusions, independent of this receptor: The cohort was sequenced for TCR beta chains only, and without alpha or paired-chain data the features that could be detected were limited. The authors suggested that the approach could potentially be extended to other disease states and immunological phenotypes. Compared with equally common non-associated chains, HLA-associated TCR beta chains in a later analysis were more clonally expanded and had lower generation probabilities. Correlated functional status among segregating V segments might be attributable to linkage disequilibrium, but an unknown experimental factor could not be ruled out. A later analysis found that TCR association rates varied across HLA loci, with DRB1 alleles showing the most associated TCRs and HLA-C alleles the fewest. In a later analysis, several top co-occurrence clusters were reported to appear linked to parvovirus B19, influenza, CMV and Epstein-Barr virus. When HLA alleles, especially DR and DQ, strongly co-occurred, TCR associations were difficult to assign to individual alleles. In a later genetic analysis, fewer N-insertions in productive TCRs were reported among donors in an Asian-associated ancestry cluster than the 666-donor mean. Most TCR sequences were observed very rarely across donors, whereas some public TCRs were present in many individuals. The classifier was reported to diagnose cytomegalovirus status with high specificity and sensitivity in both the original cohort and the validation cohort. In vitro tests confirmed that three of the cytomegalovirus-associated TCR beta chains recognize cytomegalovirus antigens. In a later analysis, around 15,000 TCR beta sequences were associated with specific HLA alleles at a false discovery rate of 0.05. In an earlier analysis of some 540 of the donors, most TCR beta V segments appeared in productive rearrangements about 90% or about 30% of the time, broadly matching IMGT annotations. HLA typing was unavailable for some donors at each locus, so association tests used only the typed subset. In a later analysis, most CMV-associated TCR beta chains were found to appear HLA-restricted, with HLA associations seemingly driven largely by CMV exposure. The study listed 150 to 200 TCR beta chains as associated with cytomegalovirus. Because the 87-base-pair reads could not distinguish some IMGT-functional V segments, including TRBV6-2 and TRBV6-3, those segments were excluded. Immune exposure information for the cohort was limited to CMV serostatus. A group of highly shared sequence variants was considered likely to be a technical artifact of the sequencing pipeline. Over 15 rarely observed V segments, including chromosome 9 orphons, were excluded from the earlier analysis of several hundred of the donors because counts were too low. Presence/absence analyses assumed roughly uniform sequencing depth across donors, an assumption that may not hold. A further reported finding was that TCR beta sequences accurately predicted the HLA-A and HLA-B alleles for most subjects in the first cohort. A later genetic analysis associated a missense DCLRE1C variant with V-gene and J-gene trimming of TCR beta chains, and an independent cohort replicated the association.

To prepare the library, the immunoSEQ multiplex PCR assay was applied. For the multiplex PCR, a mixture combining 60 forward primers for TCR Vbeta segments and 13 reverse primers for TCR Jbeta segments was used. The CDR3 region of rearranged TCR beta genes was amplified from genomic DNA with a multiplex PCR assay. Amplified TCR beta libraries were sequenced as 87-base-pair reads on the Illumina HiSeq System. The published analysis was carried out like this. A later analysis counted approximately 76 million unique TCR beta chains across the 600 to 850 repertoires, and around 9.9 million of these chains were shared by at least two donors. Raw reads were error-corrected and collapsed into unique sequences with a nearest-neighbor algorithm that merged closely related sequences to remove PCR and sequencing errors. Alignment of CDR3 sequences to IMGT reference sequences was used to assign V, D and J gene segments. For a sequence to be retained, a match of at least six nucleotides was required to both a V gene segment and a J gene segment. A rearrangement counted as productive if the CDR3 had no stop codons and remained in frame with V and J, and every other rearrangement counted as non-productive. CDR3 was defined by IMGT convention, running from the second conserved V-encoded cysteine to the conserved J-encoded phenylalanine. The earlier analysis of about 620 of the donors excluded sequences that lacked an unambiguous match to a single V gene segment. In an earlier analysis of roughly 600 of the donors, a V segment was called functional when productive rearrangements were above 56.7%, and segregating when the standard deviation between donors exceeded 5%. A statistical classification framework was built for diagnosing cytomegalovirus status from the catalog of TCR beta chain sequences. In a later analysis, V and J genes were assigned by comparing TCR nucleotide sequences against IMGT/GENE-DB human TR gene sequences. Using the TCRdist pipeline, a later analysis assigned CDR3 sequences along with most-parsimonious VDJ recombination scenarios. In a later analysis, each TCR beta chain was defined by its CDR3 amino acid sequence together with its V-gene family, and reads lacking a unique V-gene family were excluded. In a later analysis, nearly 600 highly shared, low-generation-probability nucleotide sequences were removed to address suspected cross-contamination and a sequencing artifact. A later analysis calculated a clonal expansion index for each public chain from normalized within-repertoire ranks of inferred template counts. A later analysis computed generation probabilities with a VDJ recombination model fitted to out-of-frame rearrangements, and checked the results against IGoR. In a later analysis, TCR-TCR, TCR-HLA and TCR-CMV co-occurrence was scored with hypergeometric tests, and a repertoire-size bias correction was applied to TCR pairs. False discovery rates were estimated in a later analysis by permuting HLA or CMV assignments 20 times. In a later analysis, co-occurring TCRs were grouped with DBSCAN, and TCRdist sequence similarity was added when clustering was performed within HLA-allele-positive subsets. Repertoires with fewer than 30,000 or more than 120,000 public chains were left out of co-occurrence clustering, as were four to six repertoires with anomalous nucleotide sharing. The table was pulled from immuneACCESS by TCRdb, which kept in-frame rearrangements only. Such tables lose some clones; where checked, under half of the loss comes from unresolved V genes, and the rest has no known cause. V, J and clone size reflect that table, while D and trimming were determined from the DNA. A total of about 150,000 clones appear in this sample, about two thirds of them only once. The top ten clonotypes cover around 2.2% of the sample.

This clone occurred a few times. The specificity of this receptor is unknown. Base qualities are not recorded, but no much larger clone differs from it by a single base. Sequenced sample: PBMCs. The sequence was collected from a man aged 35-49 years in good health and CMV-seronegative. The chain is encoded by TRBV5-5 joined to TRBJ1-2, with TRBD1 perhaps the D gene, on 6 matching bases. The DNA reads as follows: TGTGCCAGCAGCGCAGGGGTTTTTGGCTACACCTTC. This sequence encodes CASSAGVFGYTF.